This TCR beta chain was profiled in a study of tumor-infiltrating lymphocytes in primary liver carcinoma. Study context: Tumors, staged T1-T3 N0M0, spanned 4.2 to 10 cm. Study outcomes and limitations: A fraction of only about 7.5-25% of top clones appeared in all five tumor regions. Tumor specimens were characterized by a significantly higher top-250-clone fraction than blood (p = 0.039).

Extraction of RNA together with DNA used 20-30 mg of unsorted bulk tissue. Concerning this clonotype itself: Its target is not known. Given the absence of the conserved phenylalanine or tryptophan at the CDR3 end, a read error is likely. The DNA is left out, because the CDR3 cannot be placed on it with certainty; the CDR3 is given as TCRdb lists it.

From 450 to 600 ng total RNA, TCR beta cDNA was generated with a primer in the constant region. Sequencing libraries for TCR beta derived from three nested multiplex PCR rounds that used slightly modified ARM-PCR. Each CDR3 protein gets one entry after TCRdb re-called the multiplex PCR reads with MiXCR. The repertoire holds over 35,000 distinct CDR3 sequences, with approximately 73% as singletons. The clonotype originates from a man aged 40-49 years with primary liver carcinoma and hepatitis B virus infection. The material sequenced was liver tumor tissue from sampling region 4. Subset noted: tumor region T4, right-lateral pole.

The CDR3 sequence: CASSPPGLARNIHYS. The chain has TRBV28 and TRBJ2-4; the DNA was not compared with TRBD2, the D call given in the table. The CDR3 has 15 amino acids, counting both end residues. Germline values: CDR1 MDHEN, CDR2 SYDVKM.